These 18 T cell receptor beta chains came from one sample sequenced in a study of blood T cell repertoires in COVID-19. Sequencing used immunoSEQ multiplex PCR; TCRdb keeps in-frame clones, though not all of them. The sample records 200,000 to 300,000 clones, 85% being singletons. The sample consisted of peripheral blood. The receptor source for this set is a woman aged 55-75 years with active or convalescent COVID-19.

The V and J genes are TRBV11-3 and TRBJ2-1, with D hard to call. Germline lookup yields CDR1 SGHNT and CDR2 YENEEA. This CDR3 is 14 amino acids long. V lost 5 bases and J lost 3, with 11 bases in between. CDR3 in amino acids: CASSLFHSYNEQFF. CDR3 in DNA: TGTGCCAGCAGCCTCTTCCATAGCTACAATGAGCAGTTCTTC.

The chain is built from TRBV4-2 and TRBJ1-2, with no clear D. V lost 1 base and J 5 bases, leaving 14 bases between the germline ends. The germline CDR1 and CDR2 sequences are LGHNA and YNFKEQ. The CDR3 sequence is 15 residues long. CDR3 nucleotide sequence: TGTGCCAGCAGCCAAGCCCTTGGGGAGGGATATGGCTACACCTTC. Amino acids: CASSQALGEGYGYTF.

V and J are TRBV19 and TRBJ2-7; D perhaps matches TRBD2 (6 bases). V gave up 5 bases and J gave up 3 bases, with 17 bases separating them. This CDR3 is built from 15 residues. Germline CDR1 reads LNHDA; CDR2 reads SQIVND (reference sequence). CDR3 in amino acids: CASSRPGEGSYEQYF. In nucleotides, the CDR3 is TGTGCCAGTAGTCGGCCGGGAGAAGGCAGCTACGAGCAGTACTTC.

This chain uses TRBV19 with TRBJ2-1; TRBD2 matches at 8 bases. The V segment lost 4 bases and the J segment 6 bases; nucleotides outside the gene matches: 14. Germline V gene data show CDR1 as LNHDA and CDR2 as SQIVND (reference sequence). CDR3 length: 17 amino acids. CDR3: CASSSILGLGGFNEQFF. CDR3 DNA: TGTGCCAGTAGTAGCATCCTGGGACTAGGTGGTTTCAATGAGCAGTTCTTC. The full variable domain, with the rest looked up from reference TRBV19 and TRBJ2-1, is DGGITQSPKYLFRKEGQNVTLSCEQNLNHDAMYWYRQDPGQGLRLIYYSQIVNDFQKGDIAEGYSVSREKKESFPLTVTSAQKNPTAFYLCASSSILGLGGFNEQFFGPGTRLTVL.

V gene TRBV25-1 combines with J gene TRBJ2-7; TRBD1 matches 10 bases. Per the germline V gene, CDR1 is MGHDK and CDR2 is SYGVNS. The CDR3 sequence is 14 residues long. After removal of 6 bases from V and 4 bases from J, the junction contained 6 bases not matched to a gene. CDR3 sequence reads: CASRLRDRGYEQYF. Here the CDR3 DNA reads TGTGCCAGCAGGCTCCGGGACAGGGGTTACGAGCAGTACTTC.

The CDR3 loop reads CASSFADQGTGYSNQPQHF. For the CDR3, the DNA is TGTGCCAGCAGCTTTGCGGACCAAGGGACAGGATATAGCAATCAGCCCCAGCATTTT. This chain joins TRBV12-1 and TRBJ1-5; the table's D gene call, TRBD1, was not cross checked with the DNA. TRBV12-1 is assigned pseudogene status. The CDR3 runs 19 residues.

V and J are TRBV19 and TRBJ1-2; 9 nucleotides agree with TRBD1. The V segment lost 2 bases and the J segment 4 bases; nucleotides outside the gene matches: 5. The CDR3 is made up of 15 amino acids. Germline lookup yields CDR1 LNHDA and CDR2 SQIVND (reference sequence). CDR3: CASSIWTGVGYGYTF. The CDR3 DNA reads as TGTGCCAGTAGTATATGGACAGGGGTGGGCTATGGCTACACCTTC.

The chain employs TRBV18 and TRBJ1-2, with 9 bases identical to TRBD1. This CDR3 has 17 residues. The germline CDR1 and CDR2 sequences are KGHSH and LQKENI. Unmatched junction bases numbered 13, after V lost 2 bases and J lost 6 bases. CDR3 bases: TGTGCCAGCTCACCATTAATTACAGGGGGCGCAGGGGATGGCTACACCTTC. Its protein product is CASSPLITGGAGDGYTF.

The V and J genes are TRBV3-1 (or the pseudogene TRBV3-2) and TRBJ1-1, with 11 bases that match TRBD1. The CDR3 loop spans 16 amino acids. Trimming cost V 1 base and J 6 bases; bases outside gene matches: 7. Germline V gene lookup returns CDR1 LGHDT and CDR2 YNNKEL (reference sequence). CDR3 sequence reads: CASSQGRGQGVAEAFF. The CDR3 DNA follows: TGTGCCAGCAGCCAAGGAAGGGGACAGGGGGTCGCTGAAGCTTTCTTT.

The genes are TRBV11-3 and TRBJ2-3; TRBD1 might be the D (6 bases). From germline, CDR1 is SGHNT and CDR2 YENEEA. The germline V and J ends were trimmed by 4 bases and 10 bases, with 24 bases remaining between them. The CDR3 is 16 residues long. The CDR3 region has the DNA TGTGCCAGCAGCTCGACGACAGGCTGGGCAGTATTTTCGCAGTATTTT. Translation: CASSSTTGWAVFSQYF.

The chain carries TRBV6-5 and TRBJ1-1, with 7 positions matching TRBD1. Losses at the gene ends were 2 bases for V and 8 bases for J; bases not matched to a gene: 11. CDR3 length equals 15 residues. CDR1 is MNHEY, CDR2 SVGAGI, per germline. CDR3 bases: TGTGCCAGCAGTTACACAGGGGTCTCGAGATTGGAAGCTTTCTTT. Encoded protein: CASSYTGVSRLEAFF.

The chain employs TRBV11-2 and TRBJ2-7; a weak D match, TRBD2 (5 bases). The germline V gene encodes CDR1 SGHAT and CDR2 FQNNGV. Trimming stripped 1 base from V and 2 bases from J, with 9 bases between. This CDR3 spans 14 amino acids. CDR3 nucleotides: TGTGCCAGCAGCTTAGCGGGGAGAGCCTACGAGCAGTACGTC. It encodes CASSLAGRAYEQYV.

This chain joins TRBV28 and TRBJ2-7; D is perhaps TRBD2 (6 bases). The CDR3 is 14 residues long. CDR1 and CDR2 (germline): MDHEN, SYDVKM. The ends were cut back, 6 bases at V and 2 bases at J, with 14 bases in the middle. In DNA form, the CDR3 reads TGTGCCAGCAGCCCCCCGGGGGAAACCTACGAGCAGTACGTC. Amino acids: CASSPPGETYEQYV.

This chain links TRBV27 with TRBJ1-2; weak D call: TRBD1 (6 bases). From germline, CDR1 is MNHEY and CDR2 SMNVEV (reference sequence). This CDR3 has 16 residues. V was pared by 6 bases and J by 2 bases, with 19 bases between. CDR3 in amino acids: CASSNPRTARNYGYTF. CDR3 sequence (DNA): TGTGCCAGCAGCAATCCTAGGACAGCCCGAAACTATGGCTACACCTTC.

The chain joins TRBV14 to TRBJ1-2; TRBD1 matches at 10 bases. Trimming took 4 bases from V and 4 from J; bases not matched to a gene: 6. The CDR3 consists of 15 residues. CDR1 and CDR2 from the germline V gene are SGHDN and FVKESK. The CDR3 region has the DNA TGTGCCAGCAGCCCGATGAGGACAGGGGGCTATGGCTACACCTTC. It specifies CASSPMRTGGYGYTF.

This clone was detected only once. The CDR3 DNA reads as TGTGCCAGCAGCCAAGCGTCGGGGGAGCTGTTTTTT. Amino acids: CASSQASGELFF. The V gene is TRBV11-3, the J gene TRBJ2-2; D is ambiguous. Per germline, CDR1 SGHNT and CDR2 YENEEA. This CDR3 has 12 amino acids. V dropped 5 bases and J dropped 8 bases, with 9 bases sitting between them. Looking up the rest from reference TRBV11-3 and TRBJ2-2 gives the full variable domain: EAGVVQSPRYKIIEKKQPVAFWCNPISGHNTLYWYLQNLGQGPELLIRYENEEAVDDSQLPKDRFSAERLKGVDSTLKIQPAELGDSAVYLCASSQASGELFFGEGSRLTVL.

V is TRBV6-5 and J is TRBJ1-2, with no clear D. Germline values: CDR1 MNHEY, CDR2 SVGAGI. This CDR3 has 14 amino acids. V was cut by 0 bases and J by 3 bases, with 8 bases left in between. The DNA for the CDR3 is TGTGCCAGCAGTTACTCGAGGGTCTACTATGGCTACACCTTC. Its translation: CASSYSRVYYGYTF.

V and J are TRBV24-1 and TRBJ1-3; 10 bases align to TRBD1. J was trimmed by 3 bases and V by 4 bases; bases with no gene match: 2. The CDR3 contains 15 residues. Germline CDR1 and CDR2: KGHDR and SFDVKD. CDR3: CATSEGTGDGNTIYF. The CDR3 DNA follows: TGTGCCACCAGTGAGGGGACAGGGGATGGAAACACCATATATTTT.